Below, one T cell receptor beta chain is given with its context. These data come from a study of technical replicates of blood from a few donors. TCRdb's table, derived via immunoSEQ multiplex PCR, lists solely in-frame clones and lacks some. The data show tens of thousands of clones, roughly 89% seen once. The specimen sequenced was T cells isolated from PBMCs. The receptor comes from a human donor in good health.

This CDR3 reads CASRGLAGTYEQYF. The CDR3 DNA sequence: TGTGCCAGCAGGGGACTAGCGGGTACCTACGAGCAGTACTTC. V is TRBV2 and J is TRBJ2-7, with 12 bases identical to TRBD2. Germline CDR1 reads SNHLY; CDR2 reads FYNNEI. The V segment lost 6 bases and the J segment 2 bases; nucleotides outside the gene matches: 2. This CDR3 region has 14 residues.